This passage covers 16 T cell receptor beta chains from one sample sequenced in a study of cytomegalovirus exposure and HLA in healthy donors. With 60 Vbeta and 13 Jbeta primers, the PCR was carried out. Assay: immunoSEQ multiplex PCR; the TCRdb copy retains only in-frame clones and omits some. The profile shows about 92,000 clones, more than 65% of them singletons. The sample comprised PBMCs. These receptors came from a girl under 10 years old in good health and CMV-seropositive.

The chain combines TRBV7-9 with TRBJ2-3, with 10 bases fitting TRBD2. V shed 4 bases and J 4 bases; nucleotides not matched to a gene: 8. This CDR3 spans 16 amino acids. Germline loops: CDR1 SEHNR, CDR2 FQNEAQ (reference sequence). The CDR3 coding sequence is TGTGCCAGCAGCTCTCTGGTGAGCGGGGGGGCAGATACGCAGTATTTT. As protein: CASSSLVSGGADTQYF.

The chain joins TRBV5-6 to TRBJ2-7; D is possibly TRBD2 (5 bases). Germline V lookup: CDR1 SGHDT, CDR2 YYEEEE. V dropped 4 bases and J dropped 7 bases, with 15 bases sitting between them. The CDR3 covers 13 residues. The CDR3 DNA reads as TGTGCCAGCAGCGGAGGTCCGGGAACGGAGCAGTACTTC. Translation: CASSGGPGTEQYF. The full variable domain, rest sourced from reference TRBV5-6 and TRBJ2-7, is DAGVTQSPTHLIKTRGQQVTLRCSPKSGHDTVSWYQQALGQGPQFIFQYYEEEERQRGNFPDRFSGHQFPNYSSELNVNALLLGDSALYLCASSGGPGTEQYFGPGTRLTVT.

This rearrangement joins TRBV2 to TRBJ1-5; D is possibly TRBD1 (6 bases). The CDR3 is 15 amino acids. Germline V gene sequence: CDR1 SNHLY, CDR2 FYNNEI. V lost 3 bases and J lost 4, with 13 bases in between. The CDR3 DNA is TGTGCCAGCAGTGAGTCCGACAGGCGTAATCAGCCCCAGCATTTT. Translation: CASSESDRRNQPQHF.

V usage is TRBV6-5 and J usage is TRBJ2-2; 7 bases line up with TRBD1. The CDR3 sequence is 16 residues long. Germline-derived CDR1 and CDR2 are MNHEY and SVGAGI. The ends lost 4 bases at V and 6 bases at J; junction bases unmatched: 11. For the CDR3, the DNA is TGTGCCAGCAGTTCGACAGGGTATCGGTACGCCGGGGAGCTGTTTTTT. It specifies CASSSTGYRYAGELFF.

V gene TRBV4-1 combines with J gene TRBJ1-2; the D gene is possibly TRBD1 (5 bases). V was pared by 0 bases and J by 6 bases, with 14 bases between. The CDR3 is 15 residues long. Per the germline V gene, CDR1 is MGHRA and CDR2 is YSYEKL. The CDR3 region is CASSQEWEGWDGYTF. The CDR3 DNA reads TGCGCCAGCAGCCAAGAATGGGAGGGGTGGGATGGCTACACCTTC.

The chain has TRBV5-4 and TRBJ1-5; TRBD1 matches 7 bases. Germline-derived CDR1 and CDR2 are SGHNT and YYREEE (reference sequence). Trimming cost V 4 bases and J 2 bases; bases outside gene matches: 3. This CDR3 has 14 residues. This CDR3 reads CASSDGTGNQPQHF. The CDR3, as DNA: TGTGCCAGCAGCGATGGGACAGGCAATCAGCCCCAGCATTTT.

This sequence joins TRBV7-8 and TRBJ1-1; a possible D gene is TRBD1 (5 bases). Per the germline V gene, CDR1 is SGHVS and CDR2 is FQNEAQ. The CDR3 sequence is 13 residues long. V gave up 4 bases and J gave up 7 bases, with 13 bases separating them. DNA of the CDR3: TGTGCCAGCAGCTCAGGGCCGGGGGATGAAGCTTTCTTT. Its protein is CASSSGPGDEAFF.

This clone was seen a few times. The rearrangement joins TRBV28 to TRBJ1-4; TRBD1 matches at 8 bases. Germline V gene lookup returns CDR1 MDHEN and CDR2 SYDVKM. Unmatched junction bases numbered 7, after V lost 3 bases and J lost 4 bases. The CDR3 runs 16 residues. The CDR3, as DNA: TGTGCCAGCAGTTTGCTTGAAACAGGGGGTAATGAAAAACTGTTTTTT. Protein sequence: CASSLLETGGNEKLFF.

The V and J genes are TRBV11-2 and TRBJ2-7, with D possibly TRBD1 on 5 matching bases. The CDR3 length is 16 residues. V shed 5 bases and J shed 1 base, with 18 bases lying between them. Per the germline V gene, CDR1 is SGHAT and CDR2 is FQNNGV. The DNA for the CDR3 is TGTGCCAGCAGCCCAGCCGCAGGGTGGGGTTCCTACGAGCAGTACTTC. It is translated as CASSPAAGWGSYEQYF.

This clone was counted between two and nine times. The V gene is TRBV9, the J gene TRBJ2-2; D may be TRBD2 (6 bases). This CDR3 comprises 13 residues. Germline CDR1 reads SGDLS; CDR2 reads YYNGEE. Trimming removed 1 base at V and 6 bases at J, with 7 bases between. As DNA, the CDR3 is TGTGCCAGCAGCGTAAGGGACTCCGGGGAGCTGTTTTTT. This translates into CASSVRDSGELFF.

The chain has TRBV11-2 and TRBJ2-7; 12 bases match TRBD2. The germline gives CDR1 SGHAT, CDR2 FQNNGV. The V and J ends lost 0 bases and 4 bases, in that order; junction bases with no gene match: 4. This CDR3 spans 16 amino acids. CDR3 sequence (DNA): TGTGCCAGCAGCTTAGAACTAGCGGGAGGACGGTACGAGCAGTACTTC. It specifies CASSLELAGGRYEQYF.

V gene TRBV13 combines with J gene TRBJ1-1; D is possibly TRBD1 (5 bases). There are 14 residues in the CDR3. The V end lost 5 bases, the J end lost 4 bases, and 14 bases lay between the germline ends. Germline assignment: CDR1 PRHDT and CDR2 FYEKMQ (reference sequence). The CDR3: CASSTNAGGTEAFF. As DNA, the CDR3 is TGTGCCAGCAGCACCAATGCGGGGGGCACTGAAGCTTTCTTT.

The V call is TRBV30, the J call TRBJ1-1; D gene unclear. Germline V gene data show CDR1 as GTSNPN and CDR2 as SVGIG (reference sequence). The ends were cut back, 1 base at V and 9 bases at J, with 12 bases in the middle. The CDR3 is made up of 12 amino acids. CDR3 in amino acids: CAWSASAAKAFF. The CDR3 DNA is TGTGCCTGGAGTGCCAGTGCGGCAAAAGCTTTCTTT.

The chain is built from TRBV28 and TRBJ1-1, with TRBD1 identical over 9 bases. The germline CDR1 and CDR2 sequences are MDHEN and SYDVKM. The CDR3 length is 13 residues. V was pared by 7 bases and J by 8 bases, with 8 bases of the junction left unmatched. This CDR3 is CASKNRGLLEAFF. For the CDR3, the DNA is TGTGCCAGCAAGAACAGGGGGCTTTTGGAAGCTTTCTTT.

V usage is TRBV30 and J usage is TRBJ2-7, with 11 positions matching TRBD1. Losses at the gene ends were 2 bases for V and 7 bases for J; bases not matched to a gene: 7. Germline-derived CDR1 and CDR2 are GTSNPN and SVGIG (reference sequence). The CDR3 covers 14 residues. This CDR3 reads CAWSKGQGAGEQYF. Written as DNA, the CDR3 is TGTGCCTGGAGTAAAGGACAGGGGGCGGGTGAGCAGTACTTC. The whole variable domain, filled in from reference TRBV30 and TRBJ2-7, reads SQTIHQWPATLVQPVGSPLSLECTVEGTSNPNLYWYRQAAGRGLQLLFYSVGIGQISSEVPQNLSASRPQDRQFILSSKKLLLSDSGFYLCAWSKGQGAGEQYFGPGTRLTVT.

The CDR3 sequence is CASSLASRRSLANTGELFF. CDR3 sequence (DNA): TGTGCCAGCAGCTTAGCGAGCAGGAGGAGCCTTGCGAACACCGGGGAGCTGTTTTTT. The rearrangement uses TRBV7-9 and TRBJ2-2; TRBD2 might be the D (5 bases). The CDR3 has 19 residues. The ends were cut back, 0 bases at V and 0 bases at J, with 17 bases in the middle. Germline assignment: CDR1 SEHNR and CDR2 FQNEAQ (reference sequence). Looking up the rest from reference TRBV7-9 and TRBJ2-2 gives the full variable domain: DTGVSQNPRHKITKRGQNVTFRCDPISEHNRLYWYRQTLGQGPEFLTYFQNEAQLEKSRLLSDRFSAERPKGSFSTLEIQRTEQGDSAMYLCASSLASRRSLANTGELFFGEGSRLTVL.